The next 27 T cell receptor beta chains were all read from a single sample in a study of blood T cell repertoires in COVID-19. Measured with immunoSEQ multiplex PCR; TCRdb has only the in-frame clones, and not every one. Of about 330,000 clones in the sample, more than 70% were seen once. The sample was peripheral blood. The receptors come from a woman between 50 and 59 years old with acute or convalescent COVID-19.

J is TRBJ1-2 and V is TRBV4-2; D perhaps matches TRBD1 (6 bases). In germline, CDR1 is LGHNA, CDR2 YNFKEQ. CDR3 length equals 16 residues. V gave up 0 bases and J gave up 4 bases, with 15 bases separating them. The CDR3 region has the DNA TGTGCCAGCAGCCAAGATGAGAGGGTAGGGGGCTATGGCTACACCTTC. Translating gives CASSQDERVGGYGYTF.

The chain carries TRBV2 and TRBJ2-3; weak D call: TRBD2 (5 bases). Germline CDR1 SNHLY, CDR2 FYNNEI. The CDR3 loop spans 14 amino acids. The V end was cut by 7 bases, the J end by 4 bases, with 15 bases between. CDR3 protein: CASIVGEGADTQYF. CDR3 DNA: TGTGCCAGCATTGTGGGCGAGGGCGCAGATACGCAGTATTTT.

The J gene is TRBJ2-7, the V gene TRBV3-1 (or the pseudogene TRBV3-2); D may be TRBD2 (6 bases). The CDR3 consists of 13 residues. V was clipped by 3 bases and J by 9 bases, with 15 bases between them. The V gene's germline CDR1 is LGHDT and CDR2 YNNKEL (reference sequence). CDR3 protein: CASSQGGLQGQYF. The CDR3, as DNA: TGTGCCAGCAGCCAGGGGGGTCTGCAGGGGCAGTACTTC.

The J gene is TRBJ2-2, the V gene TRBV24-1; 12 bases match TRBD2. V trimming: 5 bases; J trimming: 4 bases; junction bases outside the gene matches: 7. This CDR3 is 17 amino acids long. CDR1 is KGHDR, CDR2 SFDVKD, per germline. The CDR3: CATSAKGLAGSTGELFF. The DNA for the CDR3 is TGTGCCACCAGTGCCAAGGGACTAGCGGGTAGCACCGGGGAGCTGTTTTTT.

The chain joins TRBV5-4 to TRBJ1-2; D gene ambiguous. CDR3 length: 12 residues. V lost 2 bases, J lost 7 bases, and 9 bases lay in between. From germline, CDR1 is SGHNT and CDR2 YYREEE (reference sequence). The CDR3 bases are TGTGCCAGCAGCTTCGGGGAGGTTGGCTACACCTTC. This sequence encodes CASSFGEVGYTF.

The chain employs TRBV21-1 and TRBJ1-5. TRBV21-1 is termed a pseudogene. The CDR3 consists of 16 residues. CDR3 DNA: TGTGCCAGCAGCAAAGTGAGAGGAGTAAGCAATCAGCCCCAGCATTTT. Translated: CASSKVRGVSNQPQHF.

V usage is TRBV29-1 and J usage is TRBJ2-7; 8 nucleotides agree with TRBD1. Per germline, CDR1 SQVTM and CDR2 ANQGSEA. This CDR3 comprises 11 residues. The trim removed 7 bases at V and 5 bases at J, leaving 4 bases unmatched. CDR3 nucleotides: TGCAGCGGAAAACAGGGGGACGAGCAGTACTTC. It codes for CSGKQGDEQYF.

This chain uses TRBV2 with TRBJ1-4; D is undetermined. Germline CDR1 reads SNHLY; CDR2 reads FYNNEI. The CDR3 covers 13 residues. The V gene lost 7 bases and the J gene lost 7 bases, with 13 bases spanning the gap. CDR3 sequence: CASKETTGEKLFF. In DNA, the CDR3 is TGTGCCAGCAAGGAGACCACGGGTGAAAAACTGTTTTTT.

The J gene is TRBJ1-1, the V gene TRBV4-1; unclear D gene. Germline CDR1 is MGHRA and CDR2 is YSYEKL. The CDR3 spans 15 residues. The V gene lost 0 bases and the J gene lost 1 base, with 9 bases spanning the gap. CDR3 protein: CASSQEAPANTEAFF. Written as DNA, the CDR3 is TGCGCCAGCAGCCAAGAGGCTCCCGCGAACACTGAAGCTTTCTTT.

CDR3 protein: CASSQAALANTYEQYF. DNA of the CDR3: TGCGCCAGCAGCCAAGCCGCTCTAGCAAATACCTACGAGCAGTACTTC. V and J are TRBV4-3 and TRBJ2-7; D is perhaps TRBD2 (5 bases). This CDR3 is built from 16 residues. Trimming cost V 1 base and J 2 bases, with 15 bases left between them. Looked up from germline, CDR1 is LGHNA and CDR2 is YSLEER.

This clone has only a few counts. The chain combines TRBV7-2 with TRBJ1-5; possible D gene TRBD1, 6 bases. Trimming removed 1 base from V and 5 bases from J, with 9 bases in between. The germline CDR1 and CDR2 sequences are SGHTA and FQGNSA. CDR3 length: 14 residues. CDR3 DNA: TGTGCCAGCAGCTTAGAACAGGGCTATCAGCCCCAGCATTTT. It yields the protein CASSLEQGYQPQHF.

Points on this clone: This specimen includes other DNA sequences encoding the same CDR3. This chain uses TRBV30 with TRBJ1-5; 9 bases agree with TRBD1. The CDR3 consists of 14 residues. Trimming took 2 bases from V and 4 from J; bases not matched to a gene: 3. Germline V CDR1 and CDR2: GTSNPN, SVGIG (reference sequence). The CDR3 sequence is CAWSPGTGNQPQHF. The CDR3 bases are TGTGCCTGGAGTCCCGGGACAGGGAATCAGCCCCAGCATTTT.

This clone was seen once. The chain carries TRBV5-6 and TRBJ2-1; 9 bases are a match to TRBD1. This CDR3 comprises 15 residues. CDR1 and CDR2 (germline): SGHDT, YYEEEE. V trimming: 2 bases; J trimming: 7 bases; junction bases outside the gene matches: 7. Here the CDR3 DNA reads TGTGCCAGCAGCTTACCGGGACAGGGTGCAAATGAGCAGTTCTTC. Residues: CASSLPGQGANEQFF.

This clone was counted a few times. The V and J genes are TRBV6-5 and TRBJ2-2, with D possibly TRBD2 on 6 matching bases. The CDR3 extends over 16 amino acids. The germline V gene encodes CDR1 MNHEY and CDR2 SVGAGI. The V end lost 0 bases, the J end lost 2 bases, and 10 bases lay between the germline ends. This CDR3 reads CASSYSWGTNTGELFF. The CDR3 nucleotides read TGTGCCAGCAGTTACTCATGGGGGACTAACACCGGGGAGCTGTTTTTT.

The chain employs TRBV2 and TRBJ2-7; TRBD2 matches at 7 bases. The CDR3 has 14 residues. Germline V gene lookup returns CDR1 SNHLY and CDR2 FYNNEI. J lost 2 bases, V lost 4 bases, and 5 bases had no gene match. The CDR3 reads CASSGGLSTYEQYF. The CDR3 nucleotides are TGTGCCAGCAGTGGGGGACTATCGACCTACGAGCAGTACTTC.

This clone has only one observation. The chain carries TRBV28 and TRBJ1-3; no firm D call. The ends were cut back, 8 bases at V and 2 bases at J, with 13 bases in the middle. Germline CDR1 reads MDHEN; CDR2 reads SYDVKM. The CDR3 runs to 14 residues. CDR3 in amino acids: CASLLARPGNTIYF. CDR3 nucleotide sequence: TGTGCCAGCCTCCTAGCCCGCCCTGGAAACACCATATATTTT.

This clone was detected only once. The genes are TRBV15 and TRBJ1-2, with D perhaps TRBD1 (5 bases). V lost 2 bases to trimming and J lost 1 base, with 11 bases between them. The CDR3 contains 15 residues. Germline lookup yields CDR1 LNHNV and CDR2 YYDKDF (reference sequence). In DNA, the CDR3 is TGTGCCACCAGCAGATTAGGGACTGATAACTATGGCTACACCTTC. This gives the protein CATSRLGTDNYGYTF.

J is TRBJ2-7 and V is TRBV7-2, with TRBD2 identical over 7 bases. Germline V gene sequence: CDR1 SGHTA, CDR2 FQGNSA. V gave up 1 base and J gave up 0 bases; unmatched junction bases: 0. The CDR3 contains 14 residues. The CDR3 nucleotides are TGTGCCAGCAGCTTAGGCGGGGGCTCCTACGAGCAGTACTTC. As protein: CASSLGGGSYEQYF.

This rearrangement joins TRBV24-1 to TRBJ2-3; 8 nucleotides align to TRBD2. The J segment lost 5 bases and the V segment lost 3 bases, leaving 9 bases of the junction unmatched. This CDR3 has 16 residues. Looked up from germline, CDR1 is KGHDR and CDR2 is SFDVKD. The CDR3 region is CATSDGRAGDIDTQYF. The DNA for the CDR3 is TGTGCCACCAGTGATGGAAGAGCGGGGGACATAGATACGCAGTATTTT.

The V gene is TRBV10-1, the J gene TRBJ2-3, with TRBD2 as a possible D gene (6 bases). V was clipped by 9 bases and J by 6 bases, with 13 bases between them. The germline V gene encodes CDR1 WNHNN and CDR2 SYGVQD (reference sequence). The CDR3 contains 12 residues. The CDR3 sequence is CASSGTGDTQYF. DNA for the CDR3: TGCGCCAGTTCGGGGACTGGTGATACGCAGTATTTT.

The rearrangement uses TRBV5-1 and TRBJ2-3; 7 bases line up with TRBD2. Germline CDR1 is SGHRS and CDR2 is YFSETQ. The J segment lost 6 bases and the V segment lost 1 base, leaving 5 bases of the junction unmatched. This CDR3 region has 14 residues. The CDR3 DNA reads TGCGCCAGCAGCTTGCGGGAGCGGGGTGATACGCAGTATTTT. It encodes CASSLRERGDTQYF.

In DNA form, the CDR3 reads TGTGCCAGCAGTGAAGGTGTATCTGGGGCCAACGTCCTGACTTTC. Amino acid sequence: CASSEGVSGANVLTF. The gene calls are TRBV6-1 and TRBJ2-6, with D hard to call. The CDR3 has 15 residues. In germline, CDR1 is MNHNS, CDR2 SASEGT. V lost 1 base and J 1 base, leaving 5 bases between the germline ends.

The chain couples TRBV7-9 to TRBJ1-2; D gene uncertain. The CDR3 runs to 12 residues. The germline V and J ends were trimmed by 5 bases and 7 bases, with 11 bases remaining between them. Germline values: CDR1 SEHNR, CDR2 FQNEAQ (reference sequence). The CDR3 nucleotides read TGTGCCAGCAGCCGCGAGGCGCCTGGCTACACCTTC. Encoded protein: CASSREAPGYTF.

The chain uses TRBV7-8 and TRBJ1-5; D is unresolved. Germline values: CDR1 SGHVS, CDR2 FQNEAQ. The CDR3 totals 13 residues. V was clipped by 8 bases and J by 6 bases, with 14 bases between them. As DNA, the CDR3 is TGTGCCAGCGGAGAGGACTTCGGTCAGCCCCAGCATTTT. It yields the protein CASGEDFGQPQHF.

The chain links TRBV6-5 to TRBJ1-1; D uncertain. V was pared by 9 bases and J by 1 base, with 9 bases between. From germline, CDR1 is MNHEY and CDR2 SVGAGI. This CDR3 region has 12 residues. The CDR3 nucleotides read TGTGCCAGTGACACTTCGAACACTGAAGCTTTCTTT. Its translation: CASDTSNTEAFF.

The CDR3, as DNA: TGTGCCAGCAGCCTACTCCCCGTCATGAACACTGAAGCTTTCTTT. Translated, it gives CASSLLPVMNTEAFF. The chain recombines TRBV5-5 with TRBJ1-1; D unclear. V was trimmed by 4 bases and J by 0 bases, leaving 13 bases between them. The CDR3 runs 15 residues. Germline values: CDR1 SGHKS, CDR2 YYEKEE (reference sequence).

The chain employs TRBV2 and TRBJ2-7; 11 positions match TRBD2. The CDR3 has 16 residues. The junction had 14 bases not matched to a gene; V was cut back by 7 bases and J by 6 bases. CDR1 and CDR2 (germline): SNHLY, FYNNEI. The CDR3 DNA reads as TGTGCCAGCACCAATCCTACTAGCGGGAGTGGGGGCGAGCAGTACTTC. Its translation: CASTNPTSGSGGEQYF. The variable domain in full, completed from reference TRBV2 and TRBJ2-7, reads EPEVTQTPSHQVTQMGQEVILRCVPISNHLYFYWYRQILGQKVEFLVSFYNNEISEKSEIFDDQFSVERPDGSNFTLKIRSTKLEDSAMYFCASTNPTSGSGGEQYFGPGTRLTVT.